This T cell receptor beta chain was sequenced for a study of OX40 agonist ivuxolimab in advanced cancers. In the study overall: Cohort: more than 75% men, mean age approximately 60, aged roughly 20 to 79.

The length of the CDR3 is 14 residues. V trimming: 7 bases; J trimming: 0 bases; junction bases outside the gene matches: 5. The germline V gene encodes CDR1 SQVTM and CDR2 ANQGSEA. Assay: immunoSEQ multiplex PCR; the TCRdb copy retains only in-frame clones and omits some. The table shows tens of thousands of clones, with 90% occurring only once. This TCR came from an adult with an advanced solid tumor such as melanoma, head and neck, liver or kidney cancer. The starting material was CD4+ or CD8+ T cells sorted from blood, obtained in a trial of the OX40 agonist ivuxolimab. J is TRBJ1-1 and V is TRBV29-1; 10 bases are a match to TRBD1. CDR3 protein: CSARTGGMNTEAFF. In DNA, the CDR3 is TGCAGCGCTCGGACAGGGGGTATGAACACTGAAGCTTTCTTT.